The 21 T cell receptor beta chains reported below all come from one sample, sequenced in a study of molecular identifiers for immune sequencing clone quantification. TCRdb reanalysed the PCR reads using MiXCR and keeps one entry per CDR3 protein. The sample contains more than 85,000 distinct CDR3 sequences, about 35% of which appear only once. The source material was naive CD8+ T cells from blood, with Jurkat cell RNA spiked in. The subset was: FACS-sorted CD8+CD4-CCR7+CD45RA+ naive T cells. All receptors come from a human donor in good health. Some libraries in this study had Jurkat cell RNA spiked in.

This clonotype has only one observation. The conserved closing phenylalanine or tryptophan is absent in this CDR3, likely reflecting a read error. The rearrangement joins TRBV6-5 to TRBJ2-5; D ambiguous. The length of the CDR3 is 14 residues. Germline loops: CDR1 MNHEY, CDR2 SVGAGI. Trimming left V 7 bases short and J 5 bases short, with 17 bases between. CDR3: CASNPTALRETQYS. CDR3 bases: TGTGCCAGCAACCCGACGGCTCTCCGGGAGACCCAGTACTCC.

The chain is built from TRBV7-8 and TRBJ1-2; D may be TRBD1 (6 bases). Germline V gives CDR1 SGHVS, CDR2 FQNEAQ. Between the trimmed V and J ends, which lost 5 bases and 3 bases, there was a span of 10 bases. The CDR3 extends over 13 amino acids. CDR3 protein: CASSAGQDYGYTF. CDR3 bases: TGTGCCAGCAGCGCGGGACAAGACTATGGCTACACCTTC.

This chain joins TRBV12-3 or TRBV12-4 and TRBJ2-2, with D perhaps matching TRBD1 (5 bases). This CDR3 contains 13 residues. Between the trimmed V and J ends, which lost 5 bases and 6 bases, there was a span of 10 bases. CDR3 sequence reads: CASSHTTAGELFF. The DNA of the CDR3 is TGTGCCAGCAGTCACACGACAGCCGGGGAGCTGTTTTTT.

This clonotype came up a few times. The chain employs TRBV20-1 and TRBJ1-6; 8 nucleotides align to TRBD1. Germline CDR1 is DFQATT and CDR2 is SNEGSKA (reference sequence). The CDR3 is made up of 15 amino acids. V shed 2 bases and J 4 bases; nucleotides not matched to a gene: 4. The CDR3 coding sequence is TGCAGTGCTAGAAAGACAGGGGAATATAATTCACCCCTCCACTTT. Its protein is CSARKTGEYNSPLHF.

The chain carries TRBV5-1 and TRBJ2-7; perhaps TRBD2 as D (7 bases). The germline gives CDR1 SGHRS, CDR2 YFSETQ. CDR3 length equals 17 residues. V was trimmed by 7 bases and J by 2 bases, leaving 25 bases between them. CDR3 region: CASGRGSSGKGAYEQYF. The DNA for the CDR3 is TGCGCCAGCGGCCGGGGGTCTAGCGGCAAGGGGGCCTACGAGCAGTACTTC. Based on the CDR3 plus reference TRBV5-1 and TRBJ2-7, the full variable domain is KAGVTQTPRYLIKTRGQQVTLSCSPISGHRSVSWYQQTPGQGLQFLFEYFSETQRNKGNFPGRFSGRQFSNSRSEMNVSTLELGDSALYLCASGRGSSGKGAYEQYFGPGTRLTVT.

With regard to this clonotype: A clone one base away is much larger, so this may be a read error. The chain has TRBV7-8 and TRBJ2-3, with TRBD2 matching over 7 bases. The CDR3 totals 15 residues. Looked up from germline, CDR1 is SGHVS and CDR2 is FQNEAQ. This CDR3 is CASSLLREEADMQYF. The CDR3 DNA sequence: TGTGCCAGCAGCTTACTACGGGAGGAGGCAGATATGCAGTATTTT. Variable domain in full (rest from reference TRBV7-8 and TRBJ2-3): GAGVSQSPRYKVAKRGQDVALRCDPISGHVSLFWYQQALGQGPEFLTYFQNEAQLDKSGLPSDRFFAERPEGSVSTLKIQRTQQEDSAVYLCASSLLREEADMQYFGPGTRLTVL.

A few counts support this clonotype. CDR3 amino acids: CASSIALAASYEQFF. The DNA for the CDR3 is TGTGCCAGTAGTATAGCCCTAGCGGCCTCGTATGAGCAGTTCTTC. The V call is TRBV19, the J call TRBJ2-1; 7 nucleotides agree with TRBD2. V trimming: 1 base; J trimming: 8 bases; junction bases outside the gene matches: 8. Germline CDR1 reads LNHDA; CDR2 reads SQIVND (reference sequence). CDR3 length: 15 amino acids. Together with reference TRBV19 and TRBJ2-1, the CDR3 gives the full variable domain: DGGITQSPKYLFRKEGQNVTLSCEQNLNHDAMYWYRQDPGQGLRLIYYSQIVNDFQKGDIAEGYSVSREKKESFPLTVTSAQKNPTAFYLCASSIALAASYEQFFGPGTRLTVL.

In regard to this clonotype: This may arise from a read error, as a much more abundant clone is one base away. No conserved phenylalanine or tryptophan is present at the end of the CDR3, so a read error is the likely explanation. The chain joins TRBV7-9 to TRBJ2-3; no definite D call. V was cut by 1 base and J by 0 bases, with 2 bases left in between. Germline CDR1 SEHNR, CDR2 FQNEAQ (reference sequence). This CDR3 spans 13 amino acids. DNA for the CDR3: TGTGCCAGCAGCTTAGAAAGCACAGATACGCAGTATTCT. This translates into CASSLESTDTQYS.

V usage is TRBV10-3 and J usage is TRBJ2-3, with 13 bases lining up with TRBD2. Germline CDR1 is ENHRY and CDR2 is SYGVKD. Losses at the gene ends were 5 bases for V and 2 bases for J; bases not matched to a gene: 7. This CDR3 has 17 amino acids. The CDR3 region has the DNA TGTGCCATCAGTCTAGGACTAGCGGGAGCCTCCACAGATACGCAGTATTTT. It is translated as CAISLGLAGASTDTQYF.

The chain carries TRBV7-2 and TRBJ2-5; TRBD2 aligns across 11 bases. Per germline, CDR1 SGHTA and CDR2 FQGNSA. This CDR3 contains 15 residues. With V trimmed by 5 bases and J by 0 bases, 2 bases remained unmatched. CDR3 sequence: CASSRLAGNQETQYF. Written as DNA, the CDR3 is TGTGCCAGCAGCCGACTAGCGGGGAACCAAGAGACCCAGTACTTC.

In regard to this clonotype: Sequence at one end of the junction differs from germline and may be a read error. The chain uses TRBV28 and TRBJ2-5; possible D gene TRBD1, 6 bases. The germline V gene encodes CDR1 MDHEN and CDR2 SYDVKM. CDR3 length: 16 amino acids. CDR3 amino acids: CASSSGPGAVGESQYF. The CDR3 DNA reads TGTGCCAGCAGTTCAGGCCCAGGGGCGGTGGGAGAGTCCCAGTACTTC. The full variable domain, with the rest looked up from reference TRBV28 and TRBJ2-5, is DVKVTQSSRYLVKRTGEKVFLECVQDMDHENMFWYRQDPGLGLRLIYFSYDVKMKEKGDIPEGYSVSREKKERFSLILESASTNQTSMYLCASSSGPGAVGESQYFGPGTRLLVL.

This clonotype was seen ten or more times. This chain uses TRBV12-3 or TRBV12-4 with TRBJ2-3, with 8 nucleotides matching TRBD2. The CDR3 totals 13 residues. V was clipped by 6 bases and J by 7 bases; unmatched bases: 6. The CDR3 loop reads CASSPTSGYTQYF. CDR3 sequence (DNA): TGTGCCAGCAGCCCCACTAGCGGTTATACGCAGTATTTT.

As to this clonotype: A much bigger clone sits one base away, suggesting this may be a read error. The chain carries TRBV7-9 and TRBJ2-2; D uncertain. V dropped 2 bases and J dropped 7 bases, with 11 bases sitting between them. CDR3 length: 14 residues. Germline lookup yields CDR1 SEHNR and CDR2 FQNEAQ (reference sequence). The CDR3, as DNA: TGTGCCAGCAGCTTAACTCTCGAAATCGGGGAGCTGTTTTTT. Translated: CASSLTLEIGELFF.

The chain joins TRBV27 to TRBJ2-3, with unresolved D. Germline CDR1 reads MNHEY; CDR2 reads SMNVEV (reference sequence). This CDR3 is built from 16 residues. V lost 6 bases and J lost 4, with 20 bases in between. Here the CDR3 reads CASSPIGRRGSDTQYF. CDR3 nucleotide sequence: TGTGCCAGCAGCCCAATAGGTCGTAGAGGCTCAGATACGCAGTATTTT.

For this clonotype: Germline and junction disagree at one end, which may indicate a read error. V usage is TRBV10-3 and J usage is TRBJ2-5; TRBD2 matches at 8 bases. In germline, CDR1 is ENHRY, CDR2 SYGVKD. The CDR3 spans 15 residues. DNA for the CDR3: TGCGCCATCAGTGACCCGAGCGGGAGTATGGAGACCCAGTACTTC. As protein: CAISDPSGSMETQYF.

This clonotype appeared a few times. The chain couples TRBV2 to TRBJ2-5, with 9 positions matching TRBD1. The germline gives CDR1 SNHLY, CDR2 FYNNEI. This CDR3 spans 14 amino acids. The V segment lost 6 bases and the J segment 4 bases; nucleotides outside the gene matches: 6. The CDR3 spells CASRDRGWGETQYF. CDR3 nucleotide sequence: TGTGCCAGCAGGGACAGGGGCTGGGGAGAGACCCAGTACTTC.

This rearrangement joins TRBV25-1 to TRBJ2-3; 10 positions agree with TRBD2. CDR3 length: 15 amino acids. The V gene end was trimmed by 11 bases and the J gene end by 4 bases; junction bases not matched to a gene: 12. Germline values: CDR1 MGHDK, CDR2 SYGVNS. The DNA for the CDR3 is TGTGCCGGCAACCCCCCTAGCGGGAGCTCAGATACGCAGTATTTT. Amino acid sequence: CAGNPPSGSSDTQYF.

The V call is TRBV3-2, the J call TRBJ2-5. TRBV3-2 represents a pseudogene. This CDR3 is 15 amino acids long. Written as DNA, the CDR3 is TGTGCCAGCAGCAGTACATGCAATGGGCAAGAGACCCAGTACTTC. Translating it yields CASSSTCNGQETQYF.

Worth noting for this clonotype: This CDR3 is missing its conserved last phenylalanine or tryptophan, likely due to a read error. The chain combines TRBV12-3 or TRBV12-4 with TRBJ1-5; perhaps TRBD1 as D (6 bases). V gave up 5 bases and J gave up 4 bases, with 12 bases separating them. The CDR3 loop spans 14 amino acids. CDR3 amino acids: CASSATTGNQPQHI. The CDR3, as DNA: TGTGCCAGCAGTGCTACGACAGGTAATCAGCCCCAGCATATT.

As for this clonotype: A read error is possible here, since a much larger clone lies one base away. The chain couples TRBV28 to TRBJ2-3; D is undetermined. Germline V lookup: CDR1 MDHEN, CDR2 SYDVKM. The CDR3 runs to 13 residues. Between the trimmed V and J ends, which lost 4 bases and 6 bases, there was a span of 11 bases. CDR3: CASSSQDSDTQYF. CDR3 DNA sequence: TGTGCCAGCAGTTCCCAGGATAGTGATACGCAGTATTTT.

This clonotype came up a few times. V and J are TRBV11-2 and TRBJ2-1, with D perhaps matching TRBD1 (6 bases). V was trimmed by 6 bases and J by 2 bases, leaving 20 bases between them. The CDR3 totals 17 residues. Germline CDR1 and CDR2: SGHAT and FQNNGV. The DNA for the CDR3 is TGTGCCAGCAGACTTGAACGACAGGCCCCCGCCTACAATGAGCAGTTCTTC. As protein: CASRLERQAPAYNEQFF.